These 18 T cell receptor beta chains originate from one sample sequenced in a study of blood T cell repertoires in COVID-19. Assay used: immunoSEQ multiplex PCR; TCRdb lists only in-frame clones, some missing. Of 88,000 or so clones in the sample, roughly nine tenths are singletons; the top ten hold about 2%. What was sequenced was peripheral blood. The receptors come from a man aged 45-65 years with acute or convalescent COVID-19.

Details on this clone: Other DNA variants within this sample encode the same CDR3. The chain uses TRBV11-2 and TRBJ1-3, with 12 bases that match TRBD1. Germline assignment: CDR1 SGHAT and CDR2 FQNNGV. The J segment lost 4 bases and the V segment lost 5 bases, leaving 6 bases of the junction unmatched. The CDR3 runs to 16 residues. The CDR3 DNA reads TGTGCCAGCAGCCCGGGACAGGGGGCAGTCGGAAACACCATATATTTT. The encoded protein is CASSPGQGAVGNTIYF.

The chain joins TRBV6-5 to TRBJ2-5; 14 bases are shared with TRBD2. CDR3 size: 15 residues. CDR1 and CDR2 (germline): MNHEY, SVGAGI. The ends lost 4 bases at V and 3 bases at J; junction bases unmatched: 1. CDR3 sequence: CASSLGLAGEETQYF. The CDR3 DNA reads as TGTGCCAGCAGTTTGGGACTAGCGGGGGAAGAGACCCAGTACTTC.

The chain couples TRBV6-2 or TRBV6-3 to TRBJ1-5, with D maybe TRBD1 (5 bases). Trimming shortened V by 4 bases and J by 2 bases, and 15 bases separated the two germline ends. Germline values: CDR1 MNHEY, CDR2 SVGEGT. The CDR3 contains 16 residues. CDR3 in amino acids: CASSSDRQGGNQPQHF. The CDR3 DNA reads TGTGCCAGCAGTTCCGACAGACAAGGAGGCAATCAGCCCCAGCATTTT.

The chain uses TRBV5-1 and TRBJ2-3; TRBD1 aligns across 9 bases. This CDR3 spans 14 amino acids. CDR1 is SGHRS, CDR2 YFSETQ, per germline. The trim removed 6 bases at V and 3 bases at J, leaving 5 bases unmatched. CDR3 nucleotides: TGCGCCAGCACGAACAGGGGGCAAACAGATACGCAGTATTTT. Translating it yields CASTNRGQTDTQYF.

The rearrangement joins TRBV5-1 to TRBJ2-7, with 7 bases identical to TRBD1. The germline V gene encodes CDR1 SGHRS and CDR2 YFSETQ. The CDR3 runs 16 residues. The ends lost 2 bases at V and 0 bases at J; junction bases unmatched: 8. The CDR3 here is CASSLYGTANSYEQYF. The CDR3 region has the DNA TGCGCCAGCAGCTTATATGGGACAGCCAACTCCTACGAGCAGTACTTC.

This clone has a single count. The gene calls are TRBV19 and TRBJ1-1; D is unclear. Deletions cut 2 bases from V and 1 base from J, with 8 bases between. This CDR3 contains 14 residues. Germline V CDR1 and CDR2: LNHDA, SQIVND (reference sequence). The CDR3 nucleotides are TGTGCCAGTAGTATAATTGGAGGGAACACTGAAGCTTTCTTT. Amino acids: CASSIIGGNTEAFF.

CDR3 region: CASSPPGRDKTGELFF. CDR3 in DNA: TGTGCCAGCAGCCCCCCGGGGCGGGATAAAACCGGGGAGCTGTTTTTT. The chain has TRBV7-3 and TRBJ2-2, with D possibly matching TRBD2 (6 bases). In germline, CDR1 is SGHTA, CDR2 FQGTGA. V was cut by 5 bases and J by 5 bases, with 18 bases left in between. The CDR3 is made up of 16 amino acids.

This clone is a singleton in its sample. The CDR3: CASSLSVGGLAGGQETQYF. CDR3 nucleotides: TGTGCCAGCAGCTTATCGGTTGGAGGGCTAGCGGGGGGACAAGAGACCCAGTACTTC. The chain recombines TRBV11-2 with TRBJ2-5, with 11 nucleotides matching TRBD2. Trimming at V came to 2 bases and at J to 2 bases, leaving 13 bases not matched to a gene. The CDR3 consists of 19 residues. Germline CDR1 and CDR2: SGHAT and FQNNGV.

The CDR3 sequence is CASSRGLAGGISRVNEQFF. In nucleotides, the CDR3 is TGCGCCAGCAGCCGAGGACTAGCGGGGGGGATTTCTCGGGTGAATGAGCAGTTCTTC. V and J are TRBV4-1 and TRBJ2-1; TRBD2 aligns across 15 bases. The CDR3 runs to 19 residues. Germline loops: CDR1 MGHRA, CDR2 YSYEKL. The junction had 14 bases not matched to a gene; V was cut back by 4 bases and J by 7 bases.

The rearrangement joins TRBV7-6 to TRBJ2-5; D might be TRBD1 (6 bases). Germline V gene lookup returns CDR1 SGHVS and CDR2 FNYEAQ. V was shortened by 4 bases and J by 0 bases, with 12 bases between the two germline ends. The length of the CDR3 is 15 residues. CDR3 DNA sequence: TGTGCCAGCAGCTCCCAACAGGGCTACCAAGAGACCCAGTACTTC. Translation gives CASSSQQGYQETQYF.

The chain carries TRBV25-1 and TRBJ1-6, with TRBD1 as a possible D gene (6 bases). This CDR3 has 15 amino acids. Germline V gene sequence: CDR1 MGHDK, CDR2 SYGVNS. V lost 3 bases and J lost 4, with 10 bases in between. This CDR3 reads CASSDRTDYNSPLHF. In DNA, the CDR3 is TGTGCCAGCAGTGACCGGACAGATTATAATTCACCCCTCCACTTT.

The J gene is TRBJ2-7, the V gene TRBV5-5, with TRBD1 as a possible D gene (5 bases). With 4 bases removed from V and 6 bases from J, the gap between germline ends came to 11 bases. Germline CDR1 SGHKS, CDR2 YYEKEE (reference sequence). The CDR3 consists of 12 residues. CDR3 residues: CASSPPGREQYV. CDR3 coding DNA: TGTGCCAGCAGCCCGCCAGGGCGCGAGCAGTACGTC.

The J gene is TRBJ1-5, the V gene TRBV5-1; 7 positions match TRBD1. Per the germline V gene, CDR1 is SGHRS and CDR2 is YFSETQ. The trim removed 4 bases at V and 0 bases at J, leaving 4 bases unmatched. The CDR3 spans 15 residues. CDR3 nucleotide sequence: TGCGCCAGCAGCAACACAGGGGATAGCAATCAGCCCCAGCATTTT. Translated, it gives CASSNTGDSNQPQHF.

This chain joins TRBV7-3 and TRBJ2-3, with D possibly matching TRBD1 (6 bases). V gave up 5 bases and J gave up 4 bases, with 13 bases separating them. CDR1 SGHTA and CDR2 FQGTGA come from the germline V gene. This CDR3 has 14 residues. In DNA form, the CDR3 reads TGTGCCAGCAGCAAAACAGGGTGGGCAGATACGCAGTATTTT. This encodes CASSKTGWADTQYF.

Comment on this clone: Other DNA sequences in this sample translate to the same CDR3. This sequence joins TRBV30 and TRBJ2-2, with TRBD1 matching 8 bases. CDR3 length: 13 amino acids. After removal of 8 bases from V and 8 bases from J, the junction contained 10 bases not matched to a gene. Germline CDR1 GTSNPN, CDR2 SVGIG (reference sequence). The CDR3 is CARQGAEAGELFF. The CDR3 coding sequence is TGTGCCCGCCAGGGGGCTGAAGCTGGGGAGCTGTTTTTT.

This clone was found once. V and J are TRBV5-8 and TRBJ2-2; 8 bases agree with TRBD1. From germline, CDR1 is SGHTS and CDR2 YDEGEE. V lost 1 base and J lost 8; bases outside the gene matches: 4. The CDR3 length is 14 residues. The CDR3 nucleotides are TGTGCCAGCAGCTTGTTCAGGGGGCAAGGGGAGCTGTTTTTT. Translation: CASSLFRGQGELFF.

This clone came up once. The genes are TRBV3-1 (or the pseudogene TRBV3-2) and TRBJ2-5; 10 bases map to TRBD2. This CDR3 contains 15 residues. The germline V gene has CDR1 LGHDT and CDR2 YNNKEL (reference sequence). The trim removed 4 bases at V and 0 bases at J, leaving 2 bases unmatched. The CDR3 sequence: CASSLSGGYQETQYF. The CDR3 region has the DNA TGTGCCAGCAGCCTTAGCGGGGGGTACCAAGAGACCCAGTACTTC.

This clone has just one count. V and J are TRBV5-1 and TRBJ2-3; 7 nucleotides align to TRBD1. V was clipped by 7 bases and J by 1 base; unmatched bases: 9. The CDR3 runs 15 residues. Germline assignment: CDR1 SGHRS and CDR2 YFSETQ. This chain's CDR3 is CASSVGGAGTDTQYF. The CDR3 nucleotides read TGCGCCAGCTCGGTAGGGGGCGCTGGCACAGATACGCAGTATTTT.